This TCR beta chain stems from a study of T cell changes during pregnancy in multiple sclerosis. Germline lookup yields CDR1 SGHRS and CDR2 YFSETQ. V lost 4 bases, J lost 1 base, and 15 bases lay in between. The CDR3 has 15 residues. This table comes from immunoSEQ multiplex PCR, and its TCRdb copy is limited to in-frame clones, with some not included. The sample consists of approximately 50,000 clones, under 95% of them appearing once. Sample: peripheral blood, taken in the second trimester of pregnancy. The TCR originated in a female donor with multiple sclerosis, enrolled in a pregnancy study. The chain links TRBV5-1 to TRBJ2-7; D is possibly TRBD2 (7 bases). The CDR3 region has the DNA TGCGCCAGCAGCCGAGGGAGGGGGGCATCCTACGAGCAGTACTTC. Translation: CASSRGRGASYEQYF.